A selection of T cell receptor beta chains follows, all from one sample in a study of T cell responses to AZD1222 COVID-19 vaccine. Generated by immunoSEQ multiplex PCR, the TCRdb table keeps only in-frame clones and is missing some. The sample shows some 85,000 clones, around 90% of them seen only once. The material was peripheral blood, obtained on day 0 of AZD1222 vaccination. The receptor source for this set is an adult in good health. The CDR3 runs from the conserved cysteine through the conserved F or W. The order of the fields is clone size, D gene, V gene, J gene, CDR3 DNA, CDR3 protein. A D gene is named only where the DNA matches it firmly. Not all rows give a size; the values are once, few, many and, for expanded clones, a class.

size: once; D: NA; V: TRBV3-1/TRBV3-2; J: TRBJ1-2; DNA: TGTGCCAGCAGCCAAAGCCCCCCAAGGTACTATGGCTACACCTTC; CDR3: CASSQSPPRYYGYTF
size: NA; D: NA; V: TRBV7-3; J: TRBJ2-1; DNA: TGTGCCAGCAGCGAAATGGTCGCCAGTGAGCAGTTCTTC; CDR3: CASSEMVASEQFF
size: many; D: NA; V: TRBV3-1/TRBV3-2; J: TRBJ2-7; DNA: TGTGCCAGCAGCGGATCTACGAGGGAGCAGTACTTC; CDR3: CASSGSTREQYF
size: NA; D: NA; V: TRBV12-3/TRBV12-4; J: TRBJ2-2; DNA: TGTGCCAGCAGTTTCCTGATAACCGGGGAGCTGTTTTTT; CDR3: CASSFLITGELFF
size: NA; D: TRBD2; V: TRBV5-4; J: TRBJ2-7; DNA: TGTGCCAGCAGCCACGGACTAGCGGGACCCTACGAGCAGTACTTC; CDR3: CASSHGLAGPYEQYF
size: NA; D: TRBD2; V: TRBV18; J: TRBJ2-7; DNA: TGTGCCAGCTCACCCTCAGGGACTACTTACGAGCAGTACTTC; CDR3: CASSPSGTTYEQYF
size: NA; D: NA; V: TRBV7-2; J: TRBJ1-6; DNA: TGTGCCAGCAGCTTGGCGACAGCCCAAGGGAATTCACCCCTCCACTTT; CDR3: CASSLATAQGNSPLHF
size: NA; D: TRBD1; V: TRBV27; J: TRBJ1-5; DNA: TGTGCCAGCAGTTTAGTCAGGGGGCTGAATCAGCCCCAGCATTTT; CDR3: CASSLVRGLNQPQHF
size: NA; D: TRBD1; V: TRBV5-1; J: TRBJ1-2; DNA: TGCGCCAGCAGGTCGACAGGGGGATTAACATATGGCTACACCTTC; CDR3: CASRSTGGLTYGYTF
size: once; D: TRBD1; V: TRBV6-5; J: TRBJ1-4; DNA: TGTGCCAGCAGTCACACCACAGGGGTGCGGGGAGAACTGTTTTTT; CDR3: CASSHTTGVRGELFF
size: NA; D: TRBD2; V: TRBV5-4; J: TRBJ2-1; DNA: TGTGCCAGTCGGGCGGGTCTAGCGGGAGATAGTGAGCAGTTCTTC; CDR3: CASRAGLAGDSEQFF
size: medium-sized; D: NA; V: TRBV4-1; J: TRBJ2-7; DNA: TGCGCCAGCAGCCAGGAGAGGGGCGAGCAGTACTTC; CDR3: CASSQERGEQYF
size: NA; D: NA; V: TRBV30; J: TRBJ1-5; DNA: TGTGCCTGGAGTGCCCGGACTGGCAGAAATCAGCCCCAGCATTTT; CDR3: CAWSARTGRNQPQHF
size: NA; D: NA; V: TRBV9; J: TRBJ2-2; DNA: TGTGCCAGCAGCGTAAACGGGCCGGGACTCGTAACCGGGGAGCTGTTTTTT; CDR3: CASSVNGPGLVTGELFF
size: few; D: TRBD1; V: TRBV11-3; J: TRBJ1-3; DNA: TGTGCCAGCGGCGGACAGGGGGGAAACACCATATATTTT; CDR3: CASGGQGGNTIYF
size: NA; D: NA; V: TRBV7-9; J: TRBJ2-2; DNA: TGTGCCAGCTCAAGTCGTAGCGCGAGGAACACCGGGGAGCTGTTTTTT; CDR3: CASSSRSARNTGELFF
size: NA; D: NA; V: TRBV7-8; J: TRBJ2-3; DNA: TGTGCCAGCTGTCCCCTGGGGCTAGCTAGCACAGATACGCAGTATTTT; CDR3: CASCPLGLASTDTQYF
size: NA; D: NA; V: TRBV3-1/TRBV3-2; J: TRBJ1-1; DNA: TGTGCCAGCAGCCAAGATCTTGGCACTGAAGCTTTCTTT; CDR3: CASSQDLGTEAFF
size: few; D: NA; V: TRBV3-1/TRBV3-2; J: TRBJ2-7; DNA: TGTGCCAGCAGCCAACCCGGACAGAGCTACGAGCAGTACTTC; CDR3: CASSQPGQSYEQYF
size: NA; D: TRBD1; V: TRBV7-9; J: TRBJ1-2; DNA: TGTGCCAGCAGCTCGGACAGGGCCTATGGCTACACCTTC; CDR3: CASSSDRAYGYTF
size: many; D: NA; V: TRBV2; J: TRBJ1-5; DNA: TGTGCCAGTTCGGACAGCTATAGCAATCAGCCCCAGCATTTT; CDR3: CASSDSYSNQPQHF
size: few; D: NA; V: TRBV5-6; J: TRBJ1-4; DNA: TGTGCCAGCAGCTCATTCGGGCGTGGCGCTGAAAAACTGTTTTTT; CDR3: CASSSFGRGAEKLFF
size: NA; D: NA; V: TRBV28; J: TRBJ1-4; DNA: TGTGCCAGCAGTAGCCGGGACACACCTAATGAAAAACTGTTTTTT; CDR3: CASSSRDTPNEKLFF
size: NA; D: NA; V: TRBV9; J: TRBJ2-5; DNA: TGTGCCAGCACCTCTGGGGCCACCTTCGGGGAGACCCAGTACTTC; CDR3: CASTSGATFGETQYF
size: NA; D: NA; V: TRBV14; J: TRBJ2-7; DNA: TGTGCCAGCAGCCCCTCGAGGGACATTTTCTACGAGCAGTACTTC; CDR3: CASSPSRDIFYEQYF
size: NA; D: TRBD2; V: TRBV5-1; J: TRBJ2-7; DNA: TGCGCCAGCAGCCTCCAAGCGGGAGGAGCCTACGAGCAGTACTTC; CDR3: CASSLQAGGAYEQYF
size: NA; D: NA; V: TRBV19; J: TRBJ1-2; DNA: TGTGCCAGTAGTTTAGGACGGAGCCAAGTCCGTGGCTACACCTTC; CDR3: CASSLGRSQVRGYTF
size: few; D: NA; V: TRBV7-7; J: TRBJ2-2; DNA: TGTGCCAGCAGCTTAGTGGCGGGATCCACCGGGGAGCTGTTTTTT; CDR3: CASSLVAGSTGELFF
size: NA; D: NA; V: TRBV6-5; J: TRBJ2-7; DNA: TGTGCCAGCAGTTTCCAACGAGGGACACTGCAGTACTTC; CDR3: CASSFQRGTLQYF
size: NA; D: TRBD1; V: TRBV28; J: TRBJ1-1; DNA: TGTGCCAGCAGTTTGGGCGGGGAGGGGGCCAGGAACACTGAAGCTTTCTTT; CDR3: CASSLGGEGARNTEAFF
size: NA; D: NA; V: TRBV5-6; J: TRBJ2-5; DNA: TGTGCCAGCAGCTATGCTACGGACGGCGCCAAGACCCAGTACTTC; CDR3: CASSYATDGAKTQYF
size: NA; D: NA; V: TRBV19; J: TRBJ1-1; DNA: TGTGCCAGTAGTCCAGGGGCGGGTAGCACTGAAGCTTTCTTT; CDR3: CASSPGAGSTEAFF
size: NA; D: NA; V: TRBV5-1; J: TRBJ2-5; DNA: TGCGCCAGCAGCTTGGTCGGACTACCCCAGTACTTC; CDR3: CASSLVGLPQYF
size: NA; D: NA; V: TRBV18; J: TRBJ2-6; DNA: TGTGCCAGCTCAGCGACAGTCTCTGGGGCCAACGTCCTGACTTTC; CDR3: CASSATVSGANVLTF
size: NA; D: TRBD1; V: TRBV6-6; J: TRBJ1-1; DNA: TGTGCCAGCAGGGACAGGGGAGGGAACACTGAAGCTTTCTTT; CDR3: CASRDRGGNTEAFF